This paragraph reports one TCR beta chain. In the source study's methods: Nucleated cell counts were estimated from reference gene primer amplification. Assay used: immunoSEQ multiplex PCR; TCRdb lists only in-frame clones, some missing. V and J calls and clone size are copied from that table; D and trimming were computed from the DNA. In the table there are approximately 270,000 clones, 80% to 90% of which are singletons. Membership in each cohort depended on participant-reported clinical history. This record belongs to a study of blood T cell repertoires in COVID-19. This CDR3 spans 15 amino acids. Germline V gives CDR1 SEHNR, CDR2 FQNEAQ (reference sequence). V trimming: 5 bases; J trimming: 3 bases; junction bases outside the gene matches: 3.

The TCR was taken from a middle-aged man who had recovered from COVID-19. Material: PBMCs or T cells enriched from blood (not recorded which). The chain is built from TRBV7-9 and TRBJ2-7; 14 nucleotides match TRBD2. The DNA of the CDR3 is TGTGCCAGCAGCGGGACTAGCGGGGGAAACTACGAGCAGTACTTC. It yields the protein CASSGTSGGNYEQYF.